This TCR beta chain was documented in a study of blood T cell repertoires in COVID-19. Study-wide context: The United States, Italy and Spain supplied acute and convalescent COVID-19 samples. T cells, B-cell-depleted T cells, or PBMCs provided the cDNA or gDNA that served as material.

The length of the CDR3 is 14 residues. Looked up from germline, CDR1 is KGHSH and CDR2 is LQKENI. With 5 bases clipped from V and 3 bases from J, the junction kept 3 bases outside the gene matches. Produced via immunoSEQ multiplex PCR; TCRdb's table is partial and in-frame only. The table has approximately 180,000 clones, 80% to 90% seen once; the top ten hold about 16%. Living in roughly 23 US areas, the participants were between about 18 and 100 years of age. Grouping used clinical history reported by participants in a survey and questionnaire. The sequence was collected from a man in his forties or fifties who had recovered from COVID-19. The chain links TRBV18 to TRBJ1-4, with TRBD1 matching over 7 bases. Sequencing input: PBMCs or T cells enriched from blood (not recorded which). The CDR3 loop is CASSRGTANEKLFF. The CDR3 DNA reads TGTGCCAGCTCAAGAGGGACAGCTAATGAAAAACTGTTTTTT.